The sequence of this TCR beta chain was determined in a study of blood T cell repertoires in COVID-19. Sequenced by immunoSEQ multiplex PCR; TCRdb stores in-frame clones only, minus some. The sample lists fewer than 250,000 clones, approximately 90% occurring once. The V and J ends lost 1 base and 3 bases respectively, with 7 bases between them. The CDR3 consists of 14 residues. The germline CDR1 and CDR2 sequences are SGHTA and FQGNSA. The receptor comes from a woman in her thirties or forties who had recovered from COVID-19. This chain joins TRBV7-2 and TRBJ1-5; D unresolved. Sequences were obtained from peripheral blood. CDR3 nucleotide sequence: TGTGCCAGCAGCTTAGATTCCTACAATCAGCCCCAGCATTTT. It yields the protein CASSLDSYNQPQHF.